The subject of this entry is one T cell receptor beta chain. The antigen it binds to is not known. Nothing much larger sits one base from this clone, and base qualities are not available. TCRbeta CDR3 regions were amplified from genomic DNA by means of the immunoSEQ Assay, a bias-controlled multiplex PCR. The paper's data handling went like this. Within the assay, amplification of reference gene primers was used to estimate how many nucleated cells each sample contained. To quantify the absolute abundance of each unique TCRbeta CDR3 rearrangement, sequence reads were collapsed and filtered. For each sample, productive Simpson clonality was calculated as the square root of Simpson's diversity index across productive rearrangements. TCRdb retrieved this table from immuneACCESS and kept in-frame rearrangements only. Not all clones are present; in checked studies, unresolved V genes account for under half, and no reason is known for the remainder. The V and J calls and the clone size are those of that table, but D and trimming were determined from the DNA. Counted in this sample were about 36,000 clones; 88% of them appeared once. The top ten clones comprise 2% to 2.5% of the sample.

V and J are truncated by 7 bases and 2 bases respectively, leaving an intervening sequence of 20 bases. According to the germline V gene, CDR1 reads SGHRS and CDR2 reads YFSETQ. From the cysteine up to the phenylalanine, the CDR3 has a length of 16 residues. The kept DNA is CDR3 alone, 48 bases in frame from the first base. The data derive from a study of blood T cell repertoires in COVID-19 (dated by TCRdb to 2020 to 2021). A note on the overall study: Collaborator samples came from the United States, Italy and Spain and covered acute and convalescent phases of COVID-19. The material from the prospective study consisted of cDNA or gDNA derived from T cells, B-cell-depleted T cells, or PBMCs. The dataset comprised deeply sampled blood TCRbeta repertoires from subjects exposed to, actively infected with, or recovered from COVID-19. The repertoires were released in a freely available public database intended as a resource for research on the immune response to SARS-CoV-2. The samples were drawn from two sources: the first 160 participants of the ongoing ImmuneRACE study, and 950 to 1,500 subjects contributed by 6 global collaborators. The sample metadata nearly always contained a de-identified subject ID, COVID-19 status, age in years and sex. Where available, HLA class I and class II types were obtained from metadata supplied by the sample provider rather than from assay-based typing.

Overall study results and their limits: The amount of clinical and demographic metadata varied by source and participant and was provided uncurated.

Each collaborating institution followed its own protocols to collect whole blood in K2EDTA tubes. For TCRbeta analysis, collaborators shipped samples as frozen whole blood, isolated PBMCs, or DNA extracted from either of those sample types. This sequence originates from a human donor in a cohort sampled during active COVID-19. The receptor chain draws on TRBV5-1 and TRBJ2-3; the D gene is unclear. The specimen was peripheral blood. CDR3 region: CASSKTGDPATDTQYF. The DNA sequence is given as TGCGCCAGCTCAAAGACGGGTGACCCTGCCACAGATACGCAGTATTTT.